This TCR beta chain was documented in a study of T cell responses to AZD1222 COVID-19 vaccine. Here immunoSEQ multiplex PCR was the method, and the copy in TCRdb shows in-frame clones only, minus some. This sample has about 100,000 clones; about 85% occur once, and the top ten carry under 2.5%. Broader study findings: Samples come after the peak T cell response, not at day 14. Once two AZD1222 doses were given, Spike-specific TCR breadth and depth went up. There were vaccine-associated CD4 TCRs across spike, dominant at 160-218 and 743-854.

The table lists this clone with a few counts. Its antigen is unidentified. V was pared by 4 bases and J by 4 bases, with 6 bases of the junction left unmatched. Germline loops: CDR1 LGHDT, CDR2 YNNKEL (reference sequence). The CDR3 is 14 residues long. The chain links TRBV3-1 (or the pseudogene TRBV3-2) to TRBJ1-2; the match to TRBD1 covers 7 bases. The sequences come from peripheral blood, collected 28 days after the second AZD1222 dose. The clonotype comes from an adult who received the AZD1222 COVID-19 vaccine. CDR3 residues: CASSPRQGSYGYTF. The CDR3 DNA sequence: TGTGCCAGCAGCCCGCGACAGGGATCCTATGGCTACACCTTC.